This T cell receptor (beta chain) was recovered during a study of cytomegalovirus exposure and HLA in healthy donors (dated by TCRdb to 2016 to 2017). Some background on the complete study: An earlier analysis of 587 of the donors reported over 250 Gb of sequence data and 117 million unique TCR beta sequences obtained from approximately 180 million T cells. Approximately 330 gigabases of sequencing data and tens of millions of unique TCR sequences made up an early release that covered some 640 HLA-typed donors. Of the 300 to 500 genotyped donors, 81% were placed in the genetic ancestry cluster associated with self-reported Caucasian donors. The study was designed to test whether signatures of past pathogen exposure could be identified by cataloging public T cell receptors. The T cell repertoires of 700 or so subjects were profiled by immunosequencing and related to cytomegalovirus serostatus. A separate validation cohort of roughly 130 different subjects was used in addition to the approximately 640-subject first cohort. To predict cytomegalovirus infection status, the study combined high-throughput TCR immunosequencing, statistical association of individual TCRs with disease status, and machine learning. A later analysis re-analyzed previously published TCR beta repertoires from roughly 690 donors and added high-resolution HLA genotyping to study TCR occurrence patterns. The later analysis used no new phenotypic data to find candidate immune exposures, relying instead on TCR beta sequences and their occurrence across donors. An earlier analysis of 587 of the donors used high-throughput TCR beta sequencing to judge whether each TCR beta V gene segment behaved as functional or pseudogenic. Donor age, sex, ethnicity and CMV serostatus were compiled alongside the repertoire data. In a later genetic analysis, genome-wide SNP genotypes for about 65% of the roughly 670 donors were used, and that subset was treated as a discovery cohort. Every discovery cohort repertoire had been produced on one sequencing platform. Both class I and class II loci were covered by HLA typing, at four-digit resolution. The number of typed donors differed by locus: roughly 620-630 for A, B, C, DRB1 and DQB1; 522 for DQA1; 606 for DPA1; and 450 to 480 for DPB1. Because of strong linkage in the cohort, a few DR-DQ haplotypes were treated as single units for association and clustering. Across about 370 genotyped donors of the cohort, an average of about 240,000 unique TCR beta nucleotide sequences per donor were sequenced, and approximately 19% of those sequences were non-productive.

Concerning this clone: What antigen it recognizes has not been identified. No qualities accompany the bases; no much larger clone lies one base away.

Including cysteine and phenylalanine, the CDR3 has 18 amino acids. Just the 54-base CDR3 DNA is kept, in frame starting at base 1. In the germline V gene (reference sequence), CDR1 corresponds to SEHNR and CDR2 to FQNEAQ. V loses 5 bases at its end and J loses 4 bases; junction bases beyond the gene matches: 14. Study-wide conclusions, independent of this receptor: In a later genetic analysis, a missense DCLRE1C variant was associated with V-gene and J-gene trimming of TCR beta chains, and the association was replicated in an independent cohort. The 87-base-pair reads could not distinguish some IMGT-functional V segments, including TRBV6-2 and TRBV6-3, so those segments were excluded. A further reported finding was that TCR beta sequences accurately predicted the HLA-A and HLA-B alleles for most subjects in the first cohort. A cluster of highly shared sequence variants was judged likely to be a technical artifact of the sequencing pipeline. It was suggested by the authors that the approach could potentially be generalized to other disease states and immunological phenotypes. Immune exposure information for the cohort was limited to CMV serostatus. In an earlier analysis of fewer than 700 of the donors, most TCR beta V segments appeared in productive rearrangements about 87% or about 30% of the time, broadly matching IMGT annotations. In a later analysis, some 18,000 TCR beta sequences were associated with specific HLA alleles at a false discovery rate of 0.05. Because HLA typing was unavailable for some donors at each locus, only the typed subset was used in association tests. The earlier analysis of nearly 600 of the donors excluded some 16 rarely observed V segments, including chromosome 9 orphons, because counts were too low. According to a later analysis, most CMV-associated TCR beta chains appeared to be HLA-restricted, and the HLA associations seemed to be driven largely by CMV exposure. The classifier was reported to diagnose cytomegalovirus status with high specificity and sensitivity in both the original cohort and the validation cohort. A total of 150 to 200 TCR beta chains were listed by the study as associated with cytomegalovirus. Linkage disequilibrium might explain the correlated functional status among segregating V segments, but an unknown experimental factor could not be ruled out. While some public TCRs were present in many individuals, most TCR sequences turned up only very rarely across donors. A later analysis found that HLA-associated TCR beta chains were more clonally expanded and had lower generation probabilities than equally common non-associated chains. The presence/absence analyses assumed that sequencing depth was roughly uniform across donors, and that assumption may not be true. Strong co-occurrence of HLA alleles, especially DR and DQ, made assigning TCR associations to individual alleles difficult. Only TCR beta chains were sequenced in this cohort, and the absence of alpha or paired-chain data limited detectable features. A later genetic analysis reported fewer N-insertions in productive TCRs among donors in an Asian-associated ancestry cluster than the approximately 700-donor mean. Several of the top co-occurrence clusters appeared to be linked to parvovirus B19, influenza, CMV and Epstein-Barr virus, according to a later analysis. A few of the identified cytomegalovirus-associated TCR beta chains were confirmed in vitro to be specific for cytomegalovirus antigens. According to a later analysis, TCR association rates differed among HLA loci, with DRB1 alleles showing the most associated TCRs and HLA-C alleles showing the fewest.

Library preparation used the immunoSEQ multiplex PCR assay. For the multiplex PCR, a mixture combining 60 forward primers for TCR Vbeta segments and 13 reverse primers for TCR Jbeta segments was used. The CDR3 region of rearranged TCR beta genes was amplified from genomic DNA with a multiplex PCR assay. The Illumina HiSeq System was used to sequence the amplified TCR beta libraries as 87-base-pair reads. In the authors' own workflow: Across the 600 to 700 repertoires, a later analysis counted approximately 75 million unique TCR beta chains, approximately 12 million of which were shared by at least two donors. Raw reads were error-corrected and collapsed into unique sequences by a nearest-neighbor algorithm in which closely related sequences were merged to remove PCR and sequencing errors. V, D and J gene segments were assigned by aligning CDR3 sequences to IMGT reference sequences. For a sequence to be retained, at least a six-nucleotide match to both a V gene segment and a J gene segment was required. A rearrangement counted as productive if the CDR3 had no stop codons and remained in frame with V and J, and every other rearrangement counted as non-productive. Following IMGT convention, CDR3 was defined as the stretch from the second conserved V-encoded cysteine up to the conserved J-encoded phenylalanine. The earlier analysis of 500 to 650 of the donors excluded any sequence lacking an unambiguous match to a single V gene segment. In an earlier analysis of a few hundred of the donors, V segments were called functional above 56.7% productive rearrangements and were called segregating when the between-donor standard deviation exceeded 5%. A statistical classification framework was built for diagnosing cytomegalovirus status from the catalog of TCR beta chain sequences. In a later analysis, TCR nucleotide sequences were compared against IMGT/GENE-DB human TR gene sequences so that V and J genes could be assigned. Using the TCRdist pipeline, a later analysis assigned CDR3 sequences along with most-parsimonious VDJ recombination scenarios. In a later analysis, every TCR beta chain was defined by the combination of its CDR3 amino acid sequence and its V-gene family, and reads without a unique V-gene family were dropped. As a way to deal with suspected cross-contamination and a sequencing artifact, a later analysis dropped 592 nucleotide sequences that were highly shared and had low generation probability. A later analysis calculated a clonal expansion index for each public chain from normalized within-repertoire ranks of inferred template counts. In a later analysis, generation probabilities were computed with a VDJ recombination model fitted to out-of-frame rearrangements, and the resulting probabilities were checked against IGoR. In a later analysis, hypergeometric tests were used to score TCR-TCR, TCR-HLA and TCR-CMV co-occurrence, with a repertoire-size bias correction applied to TCR pairs. A later analysis estimated false discovery rates by permuting HLA or CMV assignments 20 times. In a later analysis, co-occurring TCRs were grouped using DBSCAN, with TCRdist sequence similarity added in when clustering inside HLA-allele-positive subsets. Co-occurrence clustering excluded repertoires with fewer than 30,000 or more than 120,000 public chains, plus five with anomalous nucleotide sharing. In its TCRdb copy, this immuneACCESS table keeps in-frame sequences only and misses some clones. Where compared with another copy, unresolved V genes explain less than half of these, and the others have no known cause. V, J and clone size are taken as reported in that table, and D and trimming were inferred from the DNA itself. The sample table records about 260,000 clones; roughly 81% of these occur just once. More than 1.5% of the sample is in the top ten clones.

In total, 630 or so healthy bone marrow donors made up the cohort. Cohort members were all nominally healthy when sampled, although unrecorded immune exposures were likely present. The donor was CMV seropositive and belonged to the group of 250 to 300 seropositive cohort members. Each donor provided a peripheral blood sample, and peripheral blood mononuclear cells were used for TCR beta sequencing. The Qiagen DNeasy Blood Extraction Kit was used to extract genomic DNA from the blood cell samples. The receptor's source is a woman aged 40 to 55 in good health and CMV-seropositive. This sequence uses TRBV7-9 and TRBJ2-6, with 7 central nucleotides matching TRBD1. The sample comprised PBMCs. The CDR3 in this case is CASSQSLLTGTGANVLTF. The nucleotides read TGTGCCAGCAGCCAGTCCCTTTTGACAGGGACCGGGGCCAACGTCCTGACTTTC.